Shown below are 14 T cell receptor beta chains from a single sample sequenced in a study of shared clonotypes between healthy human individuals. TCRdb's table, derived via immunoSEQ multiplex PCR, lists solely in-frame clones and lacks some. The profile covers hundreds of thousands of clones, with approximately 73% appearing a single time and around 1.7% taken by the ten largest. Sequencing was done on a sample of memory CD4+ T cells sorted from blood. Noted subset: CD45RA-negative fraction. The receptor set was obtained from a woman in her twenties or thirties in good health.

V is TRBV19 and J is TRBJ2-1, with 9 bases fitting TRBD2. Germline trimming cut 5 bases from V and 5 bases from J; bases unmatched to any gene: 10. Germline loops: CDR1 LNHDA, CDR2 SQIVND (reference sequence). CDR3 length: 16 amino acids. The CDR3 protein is CASSEGSGRSHNEQFF. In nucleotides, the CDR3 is TGTGCCAGTAGTGAAGGAAGCGGGAGGAGCCACAATGAGCAGTTCTTC.

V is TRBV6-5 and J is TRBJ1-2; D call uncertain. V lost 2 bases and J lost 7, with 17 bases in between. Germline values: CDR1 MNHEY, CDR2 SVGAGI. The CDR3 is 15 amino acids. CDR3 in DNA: TGTGCCAGCAGTTACGATGGGAGGGCTGGTCGTGGCTACACCTTC. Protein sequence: CASSYDGRAGRGYTF.

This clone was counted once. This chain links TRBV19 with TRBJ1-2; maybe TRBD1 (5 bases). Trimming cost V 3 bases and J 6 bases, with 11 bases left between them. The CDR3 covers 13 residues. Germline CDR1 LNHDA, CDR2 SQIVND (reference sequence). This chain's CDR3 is CASSIGGKDGYTF. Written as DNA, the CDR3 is TGTGCCAGTAGTATCGGGGGGAAGGATGGCTACACCTTC.

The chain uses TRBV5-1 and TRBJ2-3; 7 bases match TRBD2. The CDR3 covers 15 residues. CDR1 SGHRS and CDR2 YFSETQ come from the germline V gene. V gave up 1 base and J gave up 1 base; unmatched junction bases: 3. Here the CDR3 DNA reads TGCGCCAGCAGCTTGAGGGAGGGAGGCACAGATACGCAGTATTTT. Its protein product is CASSLREGGTDTQYF.

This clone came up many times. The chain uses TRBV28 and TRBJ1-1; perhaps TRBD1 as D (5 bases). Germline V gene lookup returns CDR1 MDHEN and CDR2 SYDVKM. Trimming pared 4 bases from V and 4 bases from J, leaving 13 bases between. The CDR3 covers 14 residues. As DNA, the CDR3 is TGTGCCAGCAGTTCTGGCGGGGGACCCACTGAAGCTTTCTTT. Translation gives CASSSGGGPTEAFF.

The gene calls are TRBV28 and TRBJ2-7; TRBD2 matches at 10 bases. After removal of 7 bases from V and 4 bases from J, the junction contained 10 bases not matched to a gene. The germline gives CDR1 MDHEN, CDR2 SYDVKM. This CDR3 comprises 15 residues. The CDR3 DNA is TGTGCCAGCAAGACCCCCGGGACTAGCGAGTACGAGCAGTACTTC. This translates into CASKTPGTSEYEQYF.

CDR3 residues: CASELGLAGVVTDTQYF. Written as DNA, the CDR3 is TGTGCCAGCGAACTGGGACTAGCGGGAGTAGTCACAGATACGCAGTATTTT. V usage is TRBV2 and J usage is TRBJ2-3; 14 bases match TRBD2. V shed 8 bases and J 2 bases; nucleotides not matched to a gene: 9. This CDR3 comprises 17 residues. Germline values: CDR1 SNHLY, CDR2 FYNNEI.

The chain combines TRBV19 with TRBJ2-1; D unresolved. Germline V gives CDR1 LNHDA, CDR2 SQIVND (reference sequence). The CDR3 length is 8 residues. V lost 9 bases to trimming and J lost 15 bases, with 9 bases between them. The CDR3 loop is CARSTSFF. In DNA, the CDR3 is TGTGCCAGATCGACATCGTTCTTC. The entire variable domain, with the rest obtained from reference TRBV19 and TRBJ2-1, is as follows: DGGITQSPKYLFRKEGQNVTLSCEQNLNHDAMYWYRQDPGQGLRLIYYSQIVNDFQKGDIAEGYSVSREKKESFPLTVTSAQKNPTAFYLCARSTSFFGPGTRLTVL.

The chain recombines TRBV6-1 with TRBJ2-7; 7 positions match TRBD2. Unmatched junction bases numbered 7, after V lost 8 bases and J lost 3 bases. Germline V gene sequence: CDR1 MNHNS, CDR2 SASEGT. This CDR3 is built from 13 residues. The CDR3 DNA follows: TGTGCCAGCGTCCCGGGAGGTATCTACGAGCAGTACTTC. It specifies CASVPGGIYEQYF.

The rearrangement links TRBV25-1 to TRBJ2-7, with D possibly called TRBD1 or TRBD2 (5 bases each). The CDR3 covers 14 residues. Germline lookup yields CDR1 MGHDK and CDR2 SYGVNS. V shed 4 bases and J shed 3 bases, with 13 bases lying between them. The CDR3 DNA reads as TGTGCCAGCAGTGGGGACCCTACAAACTACGAGCAGTACTTC. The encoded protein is CASSGDPTNYEQYF.

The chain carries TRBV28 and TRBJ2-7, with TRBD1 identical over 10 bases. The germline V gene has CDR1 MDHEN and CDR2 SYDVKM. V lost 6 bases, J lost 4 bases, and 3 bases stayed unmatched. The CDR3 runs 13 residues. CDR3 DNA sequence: TGTGCCAGCAGGACAGGGGGCATGTACGAGCAGTACTTC. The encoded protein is CASRTGGMYEQYF.

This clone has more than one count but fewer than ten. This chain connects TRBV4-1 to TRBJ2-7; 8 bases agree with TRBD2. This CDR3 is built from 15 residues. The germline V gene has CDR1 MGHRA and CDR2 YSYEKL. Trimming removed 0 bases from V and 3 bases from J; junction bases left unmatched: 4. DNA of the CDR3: TGCGCCAGCAGCCAAGATCGAGCGGGAGTCTACGAGCAGTACTTC. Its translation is CASSQDRAGVYEQYF.

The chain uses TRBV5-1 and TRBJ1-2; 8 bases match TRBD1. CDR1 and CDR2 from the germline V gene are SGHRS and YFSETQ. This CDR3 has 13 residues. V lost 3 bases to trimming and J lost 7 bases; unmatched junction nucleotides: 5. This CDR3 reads CASSYGQGGGYTF. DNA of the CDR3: TGCGCCAGCAGCTACGGACAGGGAGGTGGCTACACCTTC. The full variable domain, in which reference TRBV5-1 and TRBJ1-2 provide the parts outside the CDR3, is KAGVTQTPRYLIKTRGQQVTLSCSPISGHRSVSWYQQTPGQGLQFLFEYFSETQRNKGNFPGRFSGRQFSNSRSEMNVSTLELGDSALYLCASSYGQGGGYTFGSGTRLTVV.

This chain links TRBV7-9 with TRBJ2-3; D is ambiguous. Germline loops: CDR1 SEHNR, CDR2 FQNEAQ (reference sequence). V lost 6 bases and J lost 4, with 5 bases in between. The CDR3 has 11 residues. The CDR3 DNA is TGTGCCAGCAGGTTCTCAGATACGCAGTATTTT. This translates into CASRFSDTQYF.